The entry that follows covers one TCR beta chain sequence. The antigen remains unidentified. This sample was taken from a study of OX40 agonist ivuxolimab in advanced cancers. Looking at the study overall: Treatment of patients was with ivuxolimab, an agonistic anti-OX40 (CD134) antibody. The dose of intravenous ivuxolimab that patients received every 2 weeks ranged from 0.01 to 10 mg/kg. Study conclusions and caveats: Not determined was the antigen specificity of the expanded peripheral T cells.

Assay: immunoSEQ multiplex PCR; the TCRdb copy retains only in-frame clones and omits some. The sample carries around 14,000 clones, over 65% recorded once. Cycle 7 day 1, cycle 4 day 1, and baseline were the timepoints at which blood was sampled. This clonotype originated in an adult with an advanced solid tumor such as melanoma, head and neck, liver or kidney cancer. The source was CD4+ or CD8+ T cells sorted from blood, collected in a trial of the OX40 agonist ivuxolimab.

As DNA, the CDR3 is TGTGCCAGCACCGGGACAGGGCCCACCGGGGAGCTGTTTTTT. Protein sequence: CASTGTGPTGELFF. The chain is built from TRBV5-8 and TRBJ2-2, with 9 bases matching TRBD1. Per germline, CDR1 SGHTS and CDR2 YDEGEE. The V and J ends lost 6 bases and 4 bases, in that order; junction bases with no gene match: 4. The CDR3 totals 14 residues.